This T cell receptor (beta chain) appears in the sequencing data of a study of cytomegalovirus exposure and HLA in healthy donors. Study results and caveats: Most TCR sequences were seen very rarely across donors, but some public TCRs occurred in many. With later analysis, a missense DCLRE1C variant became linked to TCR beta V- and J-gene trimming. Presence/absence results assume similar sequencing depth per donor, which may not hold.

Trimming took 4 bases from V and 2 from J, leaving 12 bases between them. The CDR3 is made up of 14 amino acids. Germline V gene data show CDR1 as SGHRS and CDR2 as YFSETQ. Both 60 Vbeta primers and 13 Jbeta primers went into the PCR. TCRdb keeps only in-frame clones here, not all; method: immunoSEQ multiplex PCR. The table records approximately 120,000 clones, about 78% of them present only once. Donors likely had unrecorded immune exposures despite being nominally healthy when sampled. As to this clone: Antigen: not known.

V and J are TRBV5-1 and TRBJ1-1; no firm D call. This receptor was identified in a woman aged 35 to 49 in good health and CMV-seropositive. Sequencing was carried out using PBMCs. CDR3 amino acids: CASSERPTNTEAFF. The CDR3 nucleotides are TGCGCCAGCAGCGAAAGACCGACAAACACTGAAGCTTTCTTT.